A selection of T cell receptor beta chains follows, all from one sample in a study of cytomegalovirus exposure and HLA in healthy donors. Only in-frame clones appear in the TCRdb table, and some are missing; sequencing was by immunoSEQ multiplex PCR. Its listing shows around 52,000 clones. Sequenced material: PBMCs. The receptor source for this set is a woman aged 45-60 years in good health and CMV-seropositive. The CDR3 runs from the conserved cysteine through the conserved F or W. The D gene is left open where the match is weak.

d_call	v_call	j_call	cdr3_aa	cdr3_nt
NA	TRBV18	TRBJ1-2	CASSLRQAEGYGYTF	TGTGCCAGCTCACTTCGACAGGCGGAAGGGTATGGCTACACCTTC
NA	TRBV9	TRBJ1-1	CASSVAGGGNTEAFF	TGTGCCAGCAGCGTAGCTGGGGGGGGGAACACTGAAGCTTTCTTT
TRBD2	TRBV4-2	TRBJ2-3	CASSPRGASGGVSTDTQYF	TGTGCCAGCAGCCCTAGAGGGGCTAGCGGGGGGGTAAGCACAGATACGCAGTATTTT
TRBD1	TRBV13	TRBJ2-1	CASSGRGQANYNEQFF	TGTGCCAGCAGTGGTCGAGGACAGGCAAACTACAATGAGCAGTTCTTC
NA	TRBV18	TRBJ2-7	CASSPGQDSYEQYF	TGTGCCAGCTCACCAGGGCAGGACTCCTACGAGCAGTACTTC
NA	TRBV4-1	TRBJ1-4	CASSQVVTDGKLFF	TGCGCCAGCAGCCAAGTGGTGACAGACGGAAAACTGTTTTTT
NA	TRBV9	TRBJ2-3	CASSPRQVQNTQYF	TGTGCCAGCAGCCCGCGACAGGTTCAGAATACGCAGTATTTT
NA	TRBV27	TRBJ2-1	CASSSRDRGSAGGPYNEQFF	TGTGCCAGCAGTTCAAGGGACAGGGGGTCAGCGGGAGGGCCCTACAATGAGCAGTTCTTC
NA	TRBV7-8	TRBJ1-1	CASSLYVNTEAFF	TGTGCCAGCAGCTTATATGTGAACACTGAAGCTTTCTTT
NA	TRBV6-6	TRBJ2-7	CALGGSSRSYEQYF	TGTGCCTTAGGGGGATCCTCCCGATCCTACGAGCAGTACTTC
NA	TRBV15	TRBJ2-7	CATRSGASYEQYF	TGTGCCACCAGGTCTGGGGCCTCCTACGAGCAGTACTTC
TRBD2	TRBV7-6	TRBJ2-1	CASSPEGRGRASYNEQFF	TGTGCCAGCAGCCCCGAAGGTCGCGGGAGGGCTTCCTACAATGAGCAGTTCTTC
NA	TRBV15	TRBJ1-1	CATSRDHQNTEAFF	TGTGCCACCAGCAGAGATCATCAGAACACTGAAGCTTTCTTT
NA	TRBV5-1	TRBJ1-1	CASSTGRGTEAFF	TGCGCCAGCAGCACAGGGAGGGGCACTGAAGCTTTCTTT
TRBD2	TRBV7-8	TRBJ2-2	CASRLAGGQNTGELFF	TGTGCCAGCAGGTTGGCGGGGGGCCAGAACACCGGGGAGCTGTTTTTT
NA	TRBV7-9	TRBJ1-2	CASSFRGIEDGYTF	TGTGCCAGCAGCTTTAGGGGGATAGAGGATGGCTACACCTTC
NA	TRBV15	TRBJ1-5	CATRGDIGQWGNQPQHF	TGTGCCACCAGGGGAGATATAGGACAGTGGGGCAATCAGCCCCAGCATTTT
NA	TRBV5-1	TRBJ1-3	CASSLAGDNTIYF	TGCGCCAGCAGCTTGGCCGGGGATAACACCATATATTTT
NA	TRBV18	TRBJ2-7	CASSRPQGSYEQYF	TGTGCCAGCTCACGTCCACAGGGCTCCTACGAGCAGTACTTC
NA	TRBV10-2	TRBJ1-2	CASSVTFDYGYTF	TGCGCCAGCAGTGTAACTTTCGACTATGGCTACACCTTC
TRBD2	TRBV7-9	TRBJ2-1	CASSFGTSDNEQFF	TGTGCCAGCAGCTTCGGGACTAGCGACAATGAGCAGTTCTTC
NA	TRBV7-2	TRBJ1-1	CASSPQGGDEAFF	TGTGCCAGCAGCCCTCAGGGCGGAGATGAAGCTTTCTTT
NA	TRBV29-1	TRBJ1-5	CSVVIDNFSNQPQHF	TGCAGCGTCGTTATCGACAATTTTAGCAATCAGCCCCAGCATTTT
NA	TRBV27	TRBJ1-2	CASSPQESYYGYTF	TGTGCCAGCAGTCCACAGGAAAGCTACTATGGCTACACCTTC
TRBD2	TRBV11-2	TRBJ2-2	CASSFGTTRTGELFF	TGTGCCAGCAGCTTCGGGACTACGCGCACCGGGGAGCTGTTTTTT
NA	TRBV9	TRBJ2-2	CASSAGSGLATGELFF	TGTGCCAGCAGCGCTGGCTCCGGGTTGGCCACCGGGGAGCTGTTTTTT
TRBD1	TRBV4-1	TRBJ1-1	CASSQGTGSTEAFF	TGCGCCAGCAGCCAGGGGACAGGGTCCACTGAAGCTTTCTTT
TRBD1	TRBV25-1	TRBJ2-7	CASSTRDSPKGYEQYF	TGTGCCAGCAGTACGAGGGACAGTCCTAAAGGTTACGAGCAGTACTTC
TRBD2	TRBV30	TRBJ2-7	CAWSVSGGPQYF	TGTGCCTGGAGTGTATCGGGGGGGCCGCAGTACTTC
NA	TRBV27	TRBJ2-7	CASGSRAHEQYF	TGTGCCAGCGGGTCCAGGGCCCACGAGCAGTACTTC
NA	TRBV19	TRBJ2-1	CASSIQGFNEQFF	TGTGCCAGTAGTATACAGGGCTTCAATGAGCAGTTCTTC
TRBD1	TRBV30	TRBJ1-2	CACTRDRVNYGYTF	TGTGCCTGCACCCGGGACAGGGTTAACTATGGCTACACCTTC
TRBD1	TRBV7-9	TRBJ1-4	CASSWTGAAEKLFF	TGTGCCAGCAGCTGGACAGGGGCTGCCGAAAAACTGTTTTTT
TRBD2	TRBV29-1	TRBJ2-2	CSVVGTGGGNTGELFF	TGCAGCGTTGTCGGAACGGGAGGCGGGAACACCGGGGAGCTGTTTTTT
TRBD1	TRBV6-1	TRBJ1-6	CASSLQGINSPLHF	TGTGCCAGCAGCCTACAGGGGATTAATTCACCCCTCCACTTT
NA	TRBV19	TRBJ2-3	CASKDREGPDTQYF	TGTGCCAGTAAGGACAGGGAGGGCCCAGATACGCAGTATTTT
NA	TRBV13	TRBJ1-1	CASSLGRGGEAFF	TGTGCCAGCAGCTTAGGCCGGGGGGGTGAAGCTTTCTTT
NA	TRBV5-5	TRBJ2-7	CASSLTSSYEQYF	TGTGCCAGCAGCTTGACTTCTTCCTACGAGCAGTACTTC
TRBD1	TRBV6-5	TRBJ1-2	CASNTRGQNGYTF	TGTGCCAGCAACACTAGGGGGCAGAACGGCTACACCTTC
TRBD2	TRBV4-1	TRBJ2-7	CASSLGLAATYEQYF	TGCGCCAGCAGCCTGGGACTAGCGGCTACCTACGAGCAGTACTTC